The 21 T cell receptor beta chains reported below all come from one sample, sequenced in a study of shared clonotypes between healthy human individuals. Measured with immunoSEQ multiplex PCR; TCRdb has only the in-frame clones, and not every one. This table holds 2 million to 2.5 million clones, approximately 94% found once. Naive CD8 cells were CD45RO-negative, positively selected for CCR7, excluding terminally differentiated effector memory CD45RA+ cells. Sequences were obtained from naive CD8+ T cells from PBMCs. The receptor source for this set is a man aged 18-30 years in good health. Some clones in this sample may be carry-over from other donors' samples.

The rearrangement uses TRBV6-6 and TRBJ2-5; D call uncertain. The J call is uncertain, as TRBJ2-7 better fits the DNA end. CDR3 length equals 14 residues. Germline CDR1 is MNHNY and CDR2 is SVGAGI (reference sequence). The CDR3 sequence is CASSPRIAPYEQYF. The DNA for the CDR3 is TGTGCCAGCAGTCCCCGAATAGCCCCCTACGAGCAGTACTTC.

The chain joins TRBV28 to TRBJ1-2; D gene uncertain. The germline gives CDR1 MDHEN, CDR2 SYDVKM. The CDR3 totals 15 residues. Trimming took off 5 bases at V and 0 bases at J, with 13 bases between the two ends. The CDR3 DNA follows: TGTGCCAGCAGTACACAGTTGGTAGCTAACTATGGCTACACCTTC. Protein: CASSTQLVANYGYTF.

The rearrangement links TRBV7-9 to TRBJ2-2; D call uncertain. The V gene's germline CDR1 is SEHNR and CDR2 FQNEAQ (reference sequence). CDR3 length: 12 amino acids. V shed 10 bases and J shed 1 base, with 7 bases lying between them. The CDR3 nucleotides are TGTGCCATCGAGCGGAACACCGGGGAGCTGTTTTTT. Translation gives CAIERNTGELFF.

The chain couples TRBV10-3 to TRBJ1-2; 8 bases map to TRBD1. The CDR3 has 12 residues. Germline CDR1 reads ENHRY; CDR2 reads SYGVKD. V lost 10 bases, J lost 4 bases, and 5 bases stayed unmatched. The CDR3 region has the DNA TGTGCCACGGGAACAGGGGGCTATGGCTACACCTTC. It specifies CATGTGGYGYTF.

The chain combines TRBV7-9 with TRBJ2-7; 14 positions agree with TRBD2. Trimming took 4 bases from V and 6 from J; bases not matched to a gene: 8. Germline V gene data show CDR1 as SEHNR and CDR2 as FQNEAQ (reference sequence). The CDR3 contains 16 residues. The CDR3 sequence is CASSSHPGLAGAEQYF. CDR3 nucleotide sequence: TGTGCCAGCAGCTCCCATCCGGGACTAGCGGGAGCCGAGCAGTACTTC.

J is TRBJ1-3 and V is TRBV6-5, with no clear D. The CDR3 covers 14 residues. From germline, CDR1 is MNHEY and CDR2 SVGAGI. Trimming removed 10 bases at V and 3 bases at J, with 16 bases between. The CDR3 here is CATKGAPLGNTIYF. In DNA form, the CDR3 reads TGTGCCACGAAGGGAGCACCCCTTGGAAACACCATATATTTT.

This clone was recorded only once. The V gene is TRBV9, the J gene TRBJ1-1; TRBD1 matches at 11 bases. Germline trimming cut 3 bases from V and 4 bases from J; bases unmatched to any gene: 5. Germline V CDR1 and CDR2: SGDLS, YYNGEE. There are 15 residues in the CDR3. Here the CDR3 DNA reads TGTGCCAGCAGCGGGACAGGGGGCGTTGGCACTGAAGCTTTCTTT. Amino acid sequence: CASSGTGGVGTEAFF.

V usage is TRBV5-1 and J usage is TRBJ2-2; D might be TRBD2 (5 bases). The CDR3 covers 15 residues. Germline CDR1 SGHRS, CDR2 YFSETQ. V lost 4 bases, J lost 7 bases, and 17 bases lay in between. The CDR3 loop reads CASSHPGPAGGELFF. In DNA, the CDR3 is TGCGCCAGCAGCCACCCTGGACCCGCGGGCGGGGAGCTGTTTTTT.

This clone has only one observation. Other nucleotide sequences from this sample produce the same CDR3. This chain joins TRBV9 and TRBJ2-2; D remains unclear. The CDR3 loop spans 12 amino acids. With 0 bases removed from V and 5 bases from J, the gap between germline ends came to 2 bases. CDR1 SGDLS and CDR2 YYNGEE come from the germline V gene. The CDR3 DNA follows: TGTGCCAGCAGCGTAGCTACCGGGGAGCTGTTTTTT. Protein: CASSVATGELFF.

The V call is TRBV30, the J call TRBJ1-4; D uncertain. V lost 7 bases and J lost 3, with 9 bases in between. The germline V gene has CDR1 GTSNPN and CDR2 SVGIG (reference sequence). The length of the CDR3 is 12 residues. CDR3 residues: CASGLPNEKLFF. The CDR3 nucleotides are TGTGCCTCCGGACTCCCTAATGAAAAACTGTTTTTT. Looking up the rest from reference TRBV30 and TRBJ1-4 gives the full variable domain: SQTIHQWPATLVQPVGSPLSLECTVEGTSNPNLYWYRQAAGRGLQLLFYSVGIGQISSEVPQNLSASRPQDRQFILSSKKLLLSDSGFYLCASGLPNEKLFFGSGTQLSVL.

This chain joins TRBV27 and TRBJ2-1; D might be TRBD1 (6 bases). Germline CDR1 MNHEY, CDR2 SMNVEV (reference sequence). The V and J ends lost 5 bases and 4 bases respectively, with 15 bases between them. There are 15 residues in the CDR3. The CDR3 here is CASSLGATPYNEQFF. DNA of the CDR3: TGTGCCAGCAGTCTGGGGGCAACCCCTTACAATGAGCAGTTCTTC.

Comment on this clone: Other DNA sequences in this sample translate to the same CDR3. The V gene is TRBV7-9, the J gene TRBJ2-2; D unclear. CDR3 length: 12 amino acids. The V and J ends lost 4 bases and 5 bases respectively, with 5 bases between them. Germline-derived CDR1 and CDR2 are SEHNR and FQNEAQ (reference sequence). This CDR3 reads CASSSPTGELFF. CDR3 nucleotides: TGTGCCAGCAGCTCCCCAACCGGGGAGCTGTTTTTT.

The chain is built from TRBV7-2 and TRBJ2-7; a possible D gene is TRBD2 (6 bases). CDR1 is SGHTA, CDR2 FQGNSA, per germline. The CDR3 consists of 15 residues. V was cut by 5 bases and J by 1 base, with 15 bases left in between. As DNA, the CDR3 is TGTGCCAGCAGCCCCCGTAGCGGAAATTCCTACGAGCAGTACTTC. This gives the protein CASSPRSGNSYEQYF.

This sequence joins TRBV6-5 and TRBJ2-1; 8 bases line up with TRBD1. V gave up 0 bases and J gave up 7 bases; unmatched junction bases: 8. There are 16 residues in the CDR3. Germline lookup yields CDR1 MNHEY and CDR2 SVGAGI. The CDR3 bases are TGTGCCAGCAGTTACTCGACAGGGGAGTTTTTAAATGAGCAGTTCTTC. Translating it yields CASSYSTGEFLNEQFF.

The CDR3: CASSYSRQYGETQYF. CDR3 sequence (DNA): TGTGCCAGCAGTTACTCGAGACAGTACGGGGAGACCCAGTACTTC. The rearrangement uses TRBV6-5 and TRBJ2-5, with a tentative D call TRBD1 (5 bases). Germline V gene data show CDR1 as MNHEY and CDR2 as SVGAGI. Trimming removed 0 bases from V and 5 bases from J, with 13 bases in between. The CDR3 contains 15 residues.

The CDR3 loop is CASSTHGGGIGEKLFF. The CDR3 DNA is TGTGCCAGCAGCACCCACGGTGGGGGAATTGGGGAAAAACTGTTTTTT. The chain employs TRBV9 and TRBJ1-4; D possibly corresponds to TRBD1 (5 bases). The CDR3 covers 16 residues. Germline V CDR1 and CDR2: SGDLS, YYNGEE. Between the trimmed V and J ends, which lost 4 bases and 8 bases, there was a span of 21 bases. Supplemented by reference TRBV9 and TRBJ1-4, the full variable domain reads DSGVTQTPKHLITATGQRVTLRCSPRSGDLSVYWYQQSLDQGLQFLIQYYNGEERAKGNILERFSAQQFPDLHSELNLSSLELGDSALYFCASSTHGGGIGEKLFFGSGTQLSVL.

The chain employs TRBV30 and TRBJ2-3; 7 nucleotides align to TRBD2. With V trimmed by 0 bases and J by 2 bases, 8 bases remained unmatched. Germline V gives CDR1 GTSNPN, CDR2 SVGIG (reference sequence). The CDR3 totals 16 residues. DNA of the CDR3: TGTGCCTGGAGTGTAGGTATAGCGGGTACCACAGATACGCAGTATTTT. This gives the protein CAWSVGIAGTTDTQYF.

This rearrangement joins TRBV27 to TRBJ2-7; the D gene is possibly TRBD1 (7 bases). There are 13 residues in the CDR3. V shed 7 bases and J shed 6 bases, with 16 bases lying between them. The V gene's germline CDR1 is MNHEY and CDR2 SMNVEV (reference sequence). CDR3 DNA sequence: TGTGCCAGCACCCAGGGGGGTAGGGGCGAGCAGTACTTC. Protein product: CASTQGGRGEQYF.

The J gene is TRBJ1-6, the V gene TRBV29-1; D call uncertain. CDR3 length: 15 residues. The germline gives CDR1 SQVTM, CDR2 ANQGSEA. The V and J ends lost 7 bases and 0 bases respectively, with 13 bases between them. CDR3 amino acids: CSAQSASSYNSPLHF. CDR3 nucleotide sequence: TGCAGCGCTCAATCCGCAAGCTCCTATAATTCACCCCTCCACTTT.

V is TRBV5-1 and J is TRBJ2-1; 8 positions agree with TRBD1. The CDR3 contains 16 residues. The germline V gene has CDR1 SGHRS and CDR2 YFSETQ. The V gene end was trimmed by 4 bases and the J gene end by 1 base; junction bases not matched to a gene: 7. CDR3 protein: CASSPRGQGSYNEQFF. CDR3 nucleotide sequence: TGCGCCAGCAGCCCAAGAGGACAGGGATCCTACAATGAGCAGTTCTTC.

The chain has TRBV4-1 and TRBJ2-3; D call uncertain. V lost 2 bases and J 5 bases, leaving 5 bases between the germline ends. Germline CDR1 MGHRA, CDR2 YSYEKL. CDR3 size: 12 residues. The CDR3: CASSQPGDTQYF. The CDR3 region has the DNA TGCGCCAGCAGCCAACCGGGAGATACGCAGTATTTT.